The TCR beta chain under discussion was sequenced for a study of shared clonotypes between healthy human individuals. Deletions cut 0 bases from V and 6 bases from J, with 8 bases between. The CDR3 loop spans 13 amino acids. CDR1 is SGHAT, CDR2 FQNNGV, per germline. The assay was immunoSEQ multiplex PCR, and TCRdb's table has in-frame clones only and misses some. This sample has roughly 2 million clones, with approximately 95% found just once. The chain joins TRBV11-2 to TRBJ1-1, with no clear D. This TCR was recovered from a man aged 18 to 29 in good health. Material: naive CD4+ T cells sorted from blood. The subset here: CD45RA+ positively selected. CDR3 region: CASSLDFAPEAFF. Here the CDR3 DNA reads TGTGCCAGCAGCTTAGATTTTGCCCCTGAAGCTTTCTTT.